The 6 T cell receptor beta chains below all came from one sample that was sequenced in a study of CD8+ T cells in alopecia areata. After isolation, RNA underwent reverse transcription to generate cDNA as the sequencing template. Clones were read by immunoSEQ multiplex PCR, and TCRdb kept only the in-frame ones, dropping some. The sample shows more than 200,000 clones, around 43% of them seen only once. Stated treatment: oral pan-JAK inhibitor, 5-10 mg twice daily. The sample here was CD4+ T cells sorted from blood, taken at approximately week 37, from a patient treated with tofacitinib. These TCRs come from a human donor with alopecia areata.

This clone came up a few times. The chain couples TRBV7-8 to TRBJ2-2; a possible D gene is TRBD2 (6 bases). The CDR3 covers 17 residues. The germline gives CDR1 SGHVS, CDR2 FQNEAQ. V was shortened by 3 bases and J by 0 bases, with 14 bases between the two germline ends. The CDR3 sequence is CASSFRGGTANTGELFF. CDR3 DNA: TGTGCCAGCAGCTTCAGAGGCGGGACCGCGAACACCGGGGAGCTGTTTTTT. The entire variable domain, with the rest obtained from reference TRBV7-8 and TRBJ2-2, is as follows: GAGVSQSPRYKVAKRGQDVALRCDPISGHVSLFWYQQALGQGPEFLTYFQNEAQLDKSGLPSDRFFAERPEGSVSTLKIQRTQQEDSAVYLCASSFRGGTANTGELFFGEGSRLTVL.

The chain recombines TRBV29-1 with TRBJ2-1, with TRBD1 matching over 7 bases. V was clipped by 2 bases and J by 9 bases; unmatched bases: 10. The CDR3 has 14 amino acids. CDR1 is SQVTM, CDR2 ANQGSEA, per germline. CDR3 nucleotides: TGCAGCGTTGAAATTGGGGTGACAGGGATTGAGCAGTTCTTC. Protein product: CSVEIGVTGIEQFF.

The chain carries TRBV4-1 and TRBJ2-7, with a possible D match to TRBD1 (6 bases). The CDR3 is made up of 15 amino acids. Germline lookup yields CDR1 MGHRA and CDR2 YSYEKL. V was clipped by 0 bases and J by 9 bases, with 18 bases between them. The CDR3 DNA follows: TGCGCCAGCAGCCAAGAATTCGTGGTCAAGACAGGGCAGTACTTC. It is translated as CASSQEFVVKTGQYF.

This rearrangement joins TRBV25-1 to TRBJ2-7; possibly TRBD2 for D (6 bases). The CDR3 has 13 amino acids. The V end lost 7 bases, the J end lost 0 bases, and 10 bases lay between the germline ends. Germline V lookup: CDR1 MGHDK, CDR2 SYGVNS. CDR3 bases: TGTGCCAGCATTGGTAGCGGCTCCTACGAGCAGTACTTC. Translated: CASIGSGSYEQYF.

In its sample, this clone was seen a few times. The chain couples TRBV15 to TRBJ1-2, with unresolved D. CDR1 LNHNV and CDR2 YYDKDF come from the germline V gene (reference sequence). There are 12 residues in the CDR3. V lost 3 bases to trimming and J lost 7 bases, with 9 bases between them. CDR3 DNA: TGTGCCACCAGCAGGTTGGACGGTGGCTACACCTTC. Translated: CATSRLDGGYTF.

The rearrangement uses TRBV7-3 and TRBJ2-2; D call uncertain. This CDR3 spans 13 amino acids. Trimming removed 3 bases at V and 8 bases at J, with 10 bases between. Germline lookup yields CDR1 SGHTA and CDR2 FQGTGA. The CDR3 DNA is TGTGCCAGCAGCTTTGCGCGTGTGGGGGAGCTGTTTTTT. This gives the protein CASSFARVGELFF.